These 26 T cell receptor beta chains were sequenced from one sample in a study of technical replicates of blood from several donors (dated by TCRdb to about 2017). Library generation was performed with the immunoSEQ multiplex PCR assay. TCRdb provides this immuneACCESS table in a form limited to in-frame rearrangements. Some clones are lacking; in checked studies, under half of them reflect an unresolved V gene, and why the rest are absent is not known. Present in this sample are 65,000 to 90,000 clones, 93% of which were seen just once. The ten largest clones add up to 0.2% to 0.3% of the sample. The sequenced sample consisted of T cells isolated from PBMCs. Receptor source: a human donor in good health.

The V and J genes are TRBV4-1 and TRBJ1-5; D ambiguous. This CDR3 comprises 17 residues. CDR1 is MGHRA, CDR2 YSYEKL, per germline. The V end was cut by 0 bases, the J end by 0 bases, with 12 bases between. CDR3 sequence (DNA): TGCGCCAGCAGCCAAGACCGAGCGGGATATAGCAATCAGCCCCAGCATTTT. Translated, it gives CASSQDRAGYSNQPQHF.

CDR3 coding DNA: TGTGCCAGCAGTTACCGGACAGGAAACAATCAGCCCCAGCATTTT. This codes for CASSYRTGNNQPQHF. This chain connects TRBV6-5 to TRBJ1-5, with 7 bases that match TRBD1. V lost 2 bases to trimming and J lost 3 bases; unmatched junction nucleotides: 4. There are 15 residues in the CDR3. CDR1 is MNHEY and CDR2 is SVGAGI in the germline V gene.

V is TRBV28 and J is TRBJ1-2; tentative D call: TRBD1 (6 bases). Germline V gives CDR1 MDHEN, CDR2 SYDVKM. CDR3 size: 16 residues. Trimming shortened V by 6 bases and J by 4 bases, and 21 bases separated the two germline ends. The CDR3 is CASSPRETGTPYGYTF. CDR3 bases: TGTGCCAGCAGCCCCAGGGAAACCGGGACACCCTATGGCTACACCTTC.

This clone has just a few counts. This chain joins TRBV14 and TRBJ2-7; tentative D call: TRBD2 (6 bases). V was trimmed by 1 base and J by 4 bases, leaving 11 bases between them. CDR1 SGHDN and CDR2 FVKESK come from the germline V gene. The CDR3 is 14 amino acids. The CDR3 here is CASSQVGGRYEQYF. The CDR3 nucleotides read TGTGCCAGCAGCCAAGTCGGGGGACGATACGAGCAGTACTTC.

The rearrangement links TRBV6-6 to TRBJ1-5; D is unclear. V was cut by 2 bases and J by 0 bases, with 11 bases left in between. The CDR3 consists of 16 residues. Per the germline V gene, CDR1 is MNHNY and CDR2 is SVGAGI (reference sequence). For the CDR3, the DNA is TGTGCCAGCAGTTACGGTGGAGGGCCTAGCAATCAGCCCCAGCATTTT. Its protein product is CASSYGGGPSNQPQHF.

V and J are TRBV4-1 and TRBJ2-3; D is possibly TRBD2 (6 bases). This CDR3 has 16 amino acids. Trimming removed 0 bases at V and 2 bases at J, with 12 bases between. CDR1 MGHRA and CDR2 YSYEKL come from the germline V gene. The CDR3 here is CASSQDSGLPTDTQYF. DNA of the CDR3: TGCGCCAGCAGCCAAGACTCGGGACTCCCCACAGATACGCAGTATTTT.

This clone was detected once. CDR3: CASSILTAYRDTQYF. DNA of the CDR3: TGTGCCAGCAGCATTTTGACAGCTTATAGAGATACGCAGTATTTT. The chain recombines TRBV5-8 with TRBJ2-3, with D possibly being TRBD1 (5 bases). V lost 4 bases and J lost 5, with 17 bases in between. The CDR3 spans 15 residues. The germline V gene has CDR1 SGHTS and CDR2 YDEGEE.

The V and J genes are TRBV10-3 and TRBJ2-3; tentative D call: TRBD1 (5 bases). Germline values: CDR1 ENHRY, CDR2 SYGVKD. Trimming left V 9 bases short and J 0 bases short, with 19 bases between. This CDR3 contains 16 residues. The CDR3 DNA sequence: TGTGCCATAGGGGCAAGTCTGACCCTTAGCACAGATACGCAGTATTTT. Translating gives CAIGASLTLSTDTQYF.

The gene calls are TRBV6-5 and TRBJ2-1, with TRBD2 identical over 7 bases. The germline CDR1 and CDR2 sequences are MNHEY and SVGAGI. V shed 6 bases and J 8 bases; nucleotides not matched to a gene: 10. CDR3 length: 14 amino acids. The CDR3 sequence: CASSPKLGGDEQFF. Written as DNA, the CDR3 is TGTGCCAGCAGCCCTAAATTGGGGGGGGATGAGCAGTTCTTC.

The V and J genes are TRBV5-1 and TRBJ2-2; 10 positions agree with TRBD2. This CDR3 spans 14 amino acids. CDR1 and CDR2 from the germline V gene are SGHRS and YFSETQ. The V segment lost 6 bases and the J segment 6 bases; nucleotides outside the gene matches: 5. CDR3: CASTGTSDAGELFF. In DNA form, the CDR3 reads TGCGCCAGCACCGGGACTAGCGACGCCGGGGAGCTGTTTTTT.

The V call is TRBV4-1, the J call TRBJ1-3; D unresolved. The CDR3 contains 16 residues. The germline V gene encodes CDR1 MGHRA and CDR2 YSYEKL. V dropped 1 base and J dropped 2 bases, with 12 bases sitting between them. The CDR3 loop is CASSQVAGITGNTIYF. For the CDR3, the DNA is TGCGCCAGCAGCCAAGTTGCCGGGATCACTGGAAACACCATATATTTT.

This chain joins TRBV5-1 and TRBJ2-7, with D perhaps TRBD2 (5 bases). The CDR3 spans 15 residues. CDR1 and CDR2 (germline): SGHRS, YFSETQ. Trimming cost V 0 bases and J 2 bases, with 12 bases left between them. CDR3 sequence (DNA): TGCGCCAGCAGCTTGGCTGAGGGCATACCCTACGAGCAGTACTTC. Translated: CASSLAEGIPYEQYF.

V and J are TRBV27 and TRBJ2-1; 12 bases align to TRBD2. CDR3 length equals 15 residues. Germline assignment: CDR1 MNHEY and CDR2 SMNVEV (reference sequence). The ends lost 1 base at V and 7 bases at J; junction bases unmatched: 2. CDR3 DNA: TGTGCCAGCAGTTTATGGACTAGCGGGGAAAATGAGCAGTTCTTC. Amino acids: CASSLWTSGENEQFF.

The chain links TRBV28 to TRBJ2-7; the match to TRBD1 covers 11 bases. Germline CDR1 reads MDHEN; CDR2 reads SYDVKM. CDR3 length: 17 residues. V was clipped by 5 bases and J by 3 bases; unmatched bases: 12. CDR3 nucleotides: TGTGCCAGCAGTCTACGGTCCCTGGGACAGGGGGGCTACGAGCAGTACTTC. Amino acid sequence: CASSLRSLGQGGYEQYF. Looking up the rest from reference TRBV28 and TRBJ2-7 gives the full variable domain: DVKVTQSSRYLVKRTGEKVFLECVQDMDHENMFWYRQDPGLGLRLIYFSYDVKMKEKGDIPEGYSVSREKKERFSLILESASTNQTSMYLCASSLRSLGQGGYEQYFGPGTRLTVT.

The chain joins TRBV11-3 to TRBJ2-5, with 12 bases aligning to TRBD2. The J segment lost 2 bases and the V segment lost 2 bases, leaving 9 bases of the junction unmatched. This CDR3 is 18 amino acids long. Germline V lookup: CDR1 SGHNT, CDR2 YENEEA. CDR3 sequence reads: CASSLFTWTSGNQETQYF. CDR3 bases: TGTGCCAGCAGCTTATTTACTTGGACTAGCGGGAATCAAGAGACCCAGTACTTC.

The rearrangement uses TRBV7-9 and TRBJ1-3; the match to TRBD1 covers 10 bases. V trimming: 5 bases; J trimming: 6 bases; junction bases outside the gene matches: 4. The length of the CDR3 is 14 residues. Germline CDR1 reads SEHNR; CDR2 reads FQNEAQ (reference sequence). CDR3 sequence: CASSMGTGENTIYF. In DNA form, the CDR3 reads TGTGCCAGCAGCATGGGGACAGGGGAAAACACCATATATTTT.

This clone was observed a single time. The gene calls are TRBV25-1 and TRBJ2-3; 9 bases fit TRBD2. Trimming at V came to 0 bases and at J to 2 bases, leaving 6 bases not matched to a gene. There are 17 residues in the CDR3. CDR1 is MGHDK, CDR2 SYGVNS, per germline. CDR3 sequence: CASSEYRGRAPTDTQYF. CDR3 DNA: TGTGCCAGCAGTGAATACCGCGGGAGGGCCCCCACAGATACGCAGTATTTT. Supplemented by reference TRBV25-1 and TRBJ2-3, the full variable domain reads EADIYQTPRYLVIGTGKKITLECSQTMGHDKMYWYQQDPGMELHLIHYSYGVNSTEKGDLSSESTVSRIRTEHFPLTLESARPSHTSQYLCASSEYRGRAPTDTQYFGPGTRLTVL.

The J gene is TRBJ1-6, the V gene TRBV9; 9 nucleotides agree with TRBD1. The V segment lost 4 bases and the J segment 10 bases; nucleotides outside the gene matches: 6. Germline V lookup: CDR1 SGDLS, CDR2 YYNGEE. The CDR3 has 14 amino acids. The CDR3 protein is CASSPRTGDSPLHF. The CDR3 nucleotides are TGTGCCAGCAGCCCCCGGACAGGGGACTCACCCCTCCACTTT.

The chain uses TRBV27 and TRBJ2-1, with TRBD2 as a possible D gene (5 bases). Germline CDR1 reads MNHEY; CDR2 reads SMNVEV (reference sequence). The CDR3 totals 11 residues. Trimming left V 5 bases short and J 7 bases short, with 6 bases between. CDR3 loop: CASSRGNEQFF. The CDR3 DNA reads as TGTGCCAGCAGTCGGGGAAATGAGCAGTTCTTC.

This clone was picked up a small number of times. V is TRBV19 and J is TRBJ1-4, with TRBD1 matching 7 bases. This CDR3 comprises 14 residues. CDR1 and CDR2 (germline): LNHDA, SQIVND (reference sequence). The V gene end was trimmed by 3 bases and the J gene end by 7 bases; junction bases not matched to a gene: 5. CDR3 nucleotides: TGTGCCAGTAGTATCTTCCAGGGGGGTGAAAAACTGTTTTTT. Translated: CASSIFQGGEKLFF.

The chain recombines TRBV6-1 with TRBJ1-2; D is perhaps TRBD1 (6 bases). Trimming took off 8 bases at V and 6 bases at J, with 13 bases between the two ends. Germline V gene data show CDR1 as MNHNS and CDR2 as SASEGT. The CDR3 spans 12 residues. The CDR3 spells CASGGNRDGYTF. The CDR3 nucleotides read TGTGCCAGCGGGGGTAACAGGGATGGCTACACCTTC.

The chain couples TRBV18 to TRBJ1-2; 7 positions agree with TRBD1. Trimming cost V 0 bases and J 4 bases; bases outside gene matches: 5. Germline assignment: CDR1 KGHSH and CDR2 LQKENI. This CDR3 is built from 15 residues. The CDR3 loop is CASSPPGRDSYGYTF. CDR3 DNA sequence: TGTGCCAGCTCACCACCTGGGCGGGACAGCTATGGCTACACCTTC.

The CDR3 loop is CASSLGTGNSPLHF. DNA of the CDR3: TGTGCCAGCAGTCTCGGGACAGGGAATTCACCCCTCCACTTT. The chain uses TRBV27 and TRBJ1-6; 9 positions match TRBD1. CDR3 length: 14 amino acids. V was clipped by 5 bases and J by 7 bases; unmatched bases: 3. The V gene's germline CDR1 is MNHEY and CDR2 SMNVEV (reference sequence).

This clone is a singleton in its sample. This chain uses TRBV6-4 with TRBJ1-5; tentative D call: TRBD1 (5 bases). This CDR3 comprises 14 residues. Trimming stripped 6 bases from V and 3 bases from J, with 12 bases between. The germline CDR1 and CDR2 sequences are MRHNA and SNTAGT. CDR3 residues: CASSPGFTNQPQHF. CDR3 nucleotides: TGTGCCAGCAGCCCAGGGTTTACCAATCAGCCCCAGCATTTT.

This clone was detected only once. The rearrangement links TRBV11-3 to TRBJ2-1; 7 bases match TRBD2. V was clipped by 1 base and J by 8 bases; unmatched bases: 11. The CDR3 is made up of 16 amino acids. Germline CDR1 SGHNT, CDR2 YENEEA. CDR3 sequence reads: CASSLGLGGTSDEQFF. The CDR3 DNA sequence: TGTGCCAGCAGCTTAGGGCTCGGGGGGACGTCGGATGAGCAGTTCTTC.

The rearrangement uses TRBV5-6 and TRBJ2-3; 8 bases are shared with TRBD1. Germline trimming cut 2 bases from V and 3 bases from J; bases unmatched to any gene: 2. The germline V gene has CDR1 SGHDT and CDR2 YYEEEE. The CDR3 totals 14 residues. CDR3 sequence (DNA): TGTGCCAGCAGCTTACAGGGGGGAACAGATACGCAGTATTTT. Encoded protein: CASSLQGGTDTQYF.